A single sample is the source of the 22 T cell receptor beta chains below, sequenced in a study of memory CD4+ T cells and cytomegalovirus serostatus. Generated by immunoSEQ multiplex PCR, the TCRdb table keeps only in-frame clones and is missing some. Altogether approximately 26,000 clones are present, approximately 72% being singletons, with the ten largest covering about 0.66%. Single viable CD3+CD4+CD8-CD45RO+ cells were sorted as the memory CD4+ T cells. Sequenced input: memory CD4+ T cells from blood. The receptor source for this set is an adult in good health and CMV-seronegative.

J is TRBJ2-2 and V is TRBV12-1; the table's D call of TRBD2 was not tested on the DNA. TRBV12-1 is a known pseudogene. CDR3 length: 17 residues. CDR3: CASSFAMAGMVTGELFF. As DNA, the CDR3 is TGTGCCAGCAGCTTTGCTATGGCGGGAATGGTCACCGGGGAGCTGTTTTTT.

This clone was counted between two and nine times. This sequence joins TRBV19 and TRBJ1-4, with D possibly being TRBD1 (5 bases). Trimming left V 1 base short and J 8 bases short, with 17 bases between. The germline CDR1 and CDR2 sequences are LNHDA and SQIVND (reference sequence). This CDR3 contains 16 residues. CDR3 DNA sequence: TGTGCCAGTAGTATAGCAGTAGGGGTAGGAGGCGAAAAACTGTTTTTT. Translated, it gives CASSIAVGVGGEKLFF. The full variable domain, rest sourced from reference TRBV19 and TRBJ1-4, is DGGITQSPKYLFRKEGQNVTLSCEQNLNHDAMYWYRQDPGQGLRLIYYSQIVNDFQKGDIAEGYSVSREKKESFPLTVTSAQKNPTAFYLCASSIAVGVGGEKLFFGSGTQLSVL.

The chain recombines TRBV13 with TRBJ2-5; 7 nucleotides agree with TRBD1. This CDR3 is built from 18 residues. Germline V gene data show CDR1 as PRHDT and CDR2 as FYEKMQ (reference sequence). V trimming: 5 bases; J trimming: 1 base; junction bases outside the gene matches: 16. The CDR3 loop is CASSPPEKQGTTQETQYF. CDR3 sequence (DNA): TGTGCCAGCAGCCCACCGGAGAAACAGGGGACCACCCAAGAGACCCAGTACTTC.

The CDR3 region has the DNA TGTGCCAGCAGCTTAGACGGCGGGGTAGAGACCCAGTACTTC. Protein product: CASSLDGGVETQYF. The chain couples TRBV11-3 to TRBJ2-5; D is possibly TRBD2 (6 bases). V was shortened by 0 bases and J by 4 bases, with 9 bases between the two germline ends. There are 14 residues in the CDR3. The V gene's germline CDR1 is SGHNT and CDR2 YENEEA. Variable domain in full (rest from reference TRBV11-3 and TRBJ2-5): EAGVVQSPRYKIIEKKQPVAFWCNPISGHNTLYWYLQNLGQGPELLIRYENEEAVDDSQLPKDRFSAERLKGVDSTLKIQPAELGDSAVYLCASSLDGGVETQYFGPGTRLLVL.

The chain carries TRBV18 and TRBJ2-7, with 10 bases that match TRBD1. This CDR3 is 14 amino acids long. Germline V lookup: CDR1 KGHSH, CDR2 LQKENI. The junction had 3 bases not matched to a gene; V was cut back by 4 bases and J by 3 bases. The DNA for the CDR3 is TGTGCCAGCTCACGTGACAGGGGGCGCTACGAGCAGTACTTC. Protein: CASSRDRGRYEQYF.

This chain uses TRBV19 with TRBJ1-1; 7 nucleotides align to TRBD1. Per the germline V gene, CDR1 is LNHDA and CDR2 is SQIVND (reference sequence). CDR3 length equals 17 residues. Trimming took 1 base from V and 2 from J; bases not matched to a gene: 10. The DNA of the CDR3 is TGTGCCAGTAGTATAGCAAGACCTACAGGGGTAAACACTGAAGCTTTCTTT. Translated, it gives CASSIARPTGVNTEAFF.

The CDR3 bases are TGTGCCAGCAGTCCCGACAGGGTGGCGAATTCACCCCTCCACTTT. Protein product: CASSPDRVANSPLHF. The genes are TRBV2 and TRBJ1-6; 7 positions agree with TRBD1. The germline V gene has CDR1 SNHLY and CDR2 FYNNEI. V gave up 5 bases and J gave up 7 bases; unmatched junction bases: 8. The length of the CDR3 is 15 residues.

In DNA form, the CDR3 reads TGTGCCAGCAGTTTAGAAGGGGATACGCAGTATTTT. It specifies CASSLEGDTQYF. This chain uses TRBV27 with TRBJ2-3; D gene uncertain. CDR3 length: 12 residues. Germline CDR1 and CDR2: MNHEY and SMNVEV (reference sequence). With 2 bases removed from V and 6 bases from J, the gap between germline ends came to 6 bases.

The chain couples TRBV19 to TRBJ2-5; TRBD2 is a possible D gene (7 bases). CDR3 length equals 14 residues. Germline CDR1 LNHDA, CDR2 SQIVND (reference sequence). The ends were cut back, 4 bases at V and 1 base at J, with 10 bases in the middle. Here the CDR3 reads CASSSGGLQETQYF. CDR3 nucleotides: TGTGCCAGTAGTAGCGGGGGCCTCCAAGAGACCCAGTACTTC.

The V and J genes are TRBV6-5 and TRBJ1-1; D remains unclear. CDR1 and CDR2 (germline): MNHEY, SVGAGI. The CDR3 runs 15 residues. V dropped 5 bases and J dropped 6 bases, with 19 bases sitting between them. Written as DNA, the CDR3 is TGTGCCAGCAGTCGTACCCAGGACCGGGAAGCTGAAGCTTTCTTT. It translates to CASSRTQDREAEAFF.

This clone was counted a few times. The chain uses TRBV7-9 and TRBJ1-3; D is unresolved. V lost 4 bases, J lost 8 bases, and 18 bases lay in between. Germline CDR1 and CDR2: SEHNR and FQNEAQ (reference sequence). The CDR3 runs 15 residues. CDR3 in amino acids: CASSSPTVIQDTIYF. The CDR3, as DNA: TGTGCCAGCAGCTCACCGACGGTCATCCAGGACACCATATATTTT.

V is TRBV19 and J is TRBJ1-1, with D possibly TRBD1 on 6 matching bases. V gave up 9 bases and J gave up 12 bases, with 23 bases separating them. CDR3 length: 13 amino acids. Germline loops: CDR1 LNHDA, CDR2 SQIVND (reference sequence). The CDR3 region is CASNHWDRQGTFF. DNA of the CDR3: TGTGCCAGCAATCATTGGGACCGCCAGGGGACTTTCTTT.

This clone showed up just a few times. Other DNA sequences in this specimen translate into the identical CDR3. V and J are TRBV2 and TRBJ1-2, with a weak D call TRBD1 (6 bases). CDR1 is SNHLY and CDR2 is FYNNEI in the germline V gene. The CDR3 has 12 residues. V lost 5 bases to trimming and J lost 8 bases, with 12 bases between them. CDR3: CASSLQGGGYTF. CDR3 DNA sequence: TGTGCCAGCAGTTTACAGGGCGGAGGCTACACCTTC.

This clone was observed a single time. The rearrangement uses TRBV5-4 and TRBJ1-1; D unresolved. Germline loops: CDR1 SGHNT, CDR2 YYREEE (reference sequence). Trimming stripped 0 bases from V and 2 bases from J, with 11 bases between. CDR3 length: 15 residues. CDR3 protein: CASSLAGPGNTEAFF. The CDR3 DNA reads TGTGCCAGCAGCTTGGCTGGCCCGGGAAACACTGAAGCTTTCTTT.

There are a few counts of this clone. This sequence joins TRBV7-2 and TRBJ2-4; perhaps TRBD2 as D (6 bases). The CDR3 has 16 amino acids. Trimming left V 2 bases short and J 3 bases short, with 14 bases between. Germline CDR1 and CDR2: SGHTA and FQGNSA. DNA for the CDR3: TGTGCCAGCAGCTTAATGTTGACTAGTTACAAAAACATTCAGTACTTC. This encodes CASSLMLTSYKNIQYF.

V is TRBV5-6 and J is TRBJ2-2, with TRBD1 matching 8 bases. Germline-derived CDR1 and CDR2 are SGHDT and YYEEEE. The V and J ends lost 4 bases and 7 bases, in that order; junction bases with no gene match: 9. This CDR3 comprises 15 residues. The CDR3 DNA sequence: TGTGCCAGCAGCGAAGACAGGGGCTGGGACGGGGAGCTGTTTTTT. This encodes CASSEDRGWDGELFF. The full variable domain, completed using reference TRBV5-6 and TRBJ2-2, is DAGVTQSPTHLIKTRGQQVTLRCSPKSGHDTVSWYQQALGQGPQFIFQYYEEEERQRGNFPDRFSGHQFPNYSSELNVNALLLGDSALYLCASSEDRGWDGELFFGEGSRLTVL.

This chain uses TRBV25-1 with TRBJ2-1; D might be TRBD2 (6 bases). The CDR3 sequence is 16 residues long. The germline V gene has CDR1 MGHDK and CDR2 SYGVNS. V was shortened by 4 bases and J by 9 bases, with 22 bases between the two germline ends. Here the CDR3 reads CASSGSLMTRTGEQFF. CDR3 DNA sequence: TGTGCCAGCAGTGGGAGCCTAATGACTAGAACCGGTGAGCAGTTCTTC. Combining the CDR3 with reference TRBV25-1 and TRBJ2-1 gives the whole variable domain EADIYQTPRYLVIGTGKKITLECSQTMGHDKMYWYQQDPGMELHLIHYSYGVNSTEKGDLSSESTVSRIRTEHFPLTLESARPSHTSQYLCASSGSLMTRTGEQFFGPGTRLTVL.

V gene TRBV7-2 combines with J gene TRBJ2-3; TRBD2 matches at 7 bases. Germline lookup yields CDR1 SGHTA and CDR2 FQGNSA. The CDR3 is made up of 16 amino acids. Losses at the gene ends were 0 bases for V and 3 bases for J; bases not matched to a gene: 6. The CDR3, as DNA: TGTGCCAGCAGCTTAGCGGGAGGGATGTGGACAGATACGCAGTATTTT. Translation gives CASSLAGGMWTDTQYF.

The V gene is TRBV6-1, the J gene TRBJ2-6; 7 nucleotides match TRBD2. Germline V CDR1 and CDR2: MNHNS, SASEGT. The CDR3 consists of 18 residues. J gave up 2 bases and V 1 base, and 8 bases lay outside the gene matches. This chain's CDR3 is CASSEVGEAGAGANVLTF. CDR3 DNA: TGTGCCAGCAGTGAAGTCGGGGAGGCGGGGGCTGGGGCCAACGTCCTGACTTTC.

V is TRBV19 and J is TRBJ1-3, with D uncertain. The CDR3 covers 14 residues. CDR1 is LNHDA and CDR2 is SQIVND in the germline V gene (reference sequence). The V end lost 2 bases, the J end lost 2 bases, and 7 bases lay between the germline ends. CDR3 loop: CASSITRAGNTIYF. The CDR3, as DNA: TGTGCCAGTAGTATAACCCGGGCTGGAAACACCATATATTTT.

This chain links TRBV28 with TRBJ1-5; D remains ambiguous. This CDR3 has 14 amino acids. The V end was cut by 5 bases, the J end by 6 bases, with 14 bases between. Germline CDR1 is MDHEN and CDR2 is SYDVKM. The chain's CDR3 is CASSTQVGSQPQHF. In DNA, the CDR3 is TGTGCCAGCAGTACCCAAGTAGGGTCTCAGCCCCAGCATTTT.

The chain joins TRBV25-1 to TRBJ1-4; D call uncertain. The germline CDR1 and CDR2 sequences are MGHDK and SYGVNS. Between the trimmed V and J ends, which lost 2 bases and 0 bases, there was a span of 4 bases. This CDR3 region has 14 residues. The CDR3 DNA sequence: TGTGCCAGCAGTGAAGACACAACTAATGAAAAACTGTTTTTT. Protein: CASSEDTTNEKLFF.